This T cell receptor beta chain was profiled in a study of shared clonotypes between healthy human individuals. Germline values: CDR1 MDHEN, CDR2 SYDVKM. The CDR3 is made up of 13 amino acids. V was pared by 6 bases and J by 6 bases, with 3 bases of the junction left unmatched. Every subset had its genomic DNA shared out evenly among several immunoSEQ plates. Replicate PCRs from sorted subsets contained about 0.2 ug DNA, which is some 30,000 T cell genomes. Generated by immunoSEQ multiplex PCR, the TCRdb table keeps only in-frame clones and is missing some. This sample has about 530,000 clones, with almost 97% found just once.

The clonotype comes from a woman aged 25 to 39 in good health. The V and J genes are TRBV28 and TRBJ2-4; 9 bases are a match to TRBD1. The sequenced material came from naive CD4+ T cells sorted from blood. The subset denotes: CD45RA+ positively selected. In DNA form, the CDR3 reads TGTGCCAGCAGGGTGACAGGGGGAAACATTCAGTACTTC. Translated: CASRVTGGNIQYF.